Described below is a single T cell receptor (beta chain) sequence and its context. Antigen specificity is unknown. The CDR3 sequence is 16 residues long. V was pared by 2 bases and J by 5 bases, with 7 bases of the junction left unmatched. Per the germline V gene, CDR1 is SGHTA and CDR2 is FQGNSA. As it was prepared, the TCRbeta library received unique molecular identifiers. TCRdb recomputed calls from the PCR reads with MiXCR, one row per CDR3 protein. The data show approximately 230,000 distinct CDR3 sequences, more than 20% seen once. The data were taken from a study of T-cell reconstitution after alpha-beta-depleted transplantation in children. Regarding the study as a whole: Newly generated T cells supplied most T-cell counts and diversity one year post-transplant. After transplant, at about two months, alpha-beta T cells were reportedly derived from several hundred expanded graft clones. Surviving recipient T cells and thymic progenitors underlay high day-60 TCRbeta diversity in some patients.

This material consisted of PBMCs, mostly from graft donor cells, taken 360 days after TCRalphabeta/CD19-depleted stem cell transplant. The sequence was obtained from a female patient between 2 and 15 years old who had a stem cell transplant for congenital amegakaryocytic thrombocytopenia, so the T cells may come from the graft donor. The chain employs TRBV7-2 and TRBJ2-7; 12 bases match TRBD2. The CDR3 bases are TGTGCCAGCAGCTTATCTAGCGGGAGGGCCTTGAACGAGCAGTACTTC. Amino acid sequence: CASSLSSGRALNEQYF.